One sample yielded the 21 T cell receptor beta chains listed below, sequenced in a study of cytomegalovirus exposure and HLA in healthy donors. The PCR had 60 Vbeta and 13 Jbeta primers. This table comes from immunoSEQ multiplex PCR, and its TCRdb copy is limited to in-frame clones, with some not included. In the table there are roughly 140,000 clones, 80% of which are singletons. The sequencing sample was made of PBMCs. These TCRs come from a male donor in good health and CMV-seronegative.

The chain couples TRBV12-5 to TRBJ1-1; D is ambiguous. Germline assignment: CDR1 LGHNT and CDR2 FRNRAP. The CDR3 loop spans 17 amino acids. Trimming stripped 3 bases from V and 4 bases from J, with 21 bases between. CDR3 amino acids: CASGFPHGDRQVTEAFF. DNA for the CDR3: TGTGCTAGTGGTTTCCCCCACGGGGATCGCCAGGTCACTGAAGCTTTCTTT.

The chain couples TRBV5-6 to TRBJ2-7; the match to TRBD2 covers 10 bases. The germline gives CDR1 SGHDT, CDR2 YYEEEE. The J segment lost 6 bases and the V segment lost 2 bases, leaving 5 bases of the junction unmatched. This CDR3 has 14 residues. The chain's CDR3 is CASSLQAGGREQYF. CDR3 DNA: TGTGCCAGCAGCTTACAAGCGGGGGGGCGCGAGCAGTACTTC.

The chain couples TRBV2 to TRBJ1-4; 10 bases are a match to TRBD1. The CDR3 is 15 amino acids. Germline V gene sequence: CDR1 SNHLY, CDR2 FYNNEI. V lost 6 bases, J lost 5 bases, and 6 bases stayed unmatched. CDR3 in amino acids: CASRGQGVPNEKLFF. In nucleotides, the CDR3 is TGTGCCAGCAGAGGACAGGGGGTACCCAATGAAAAACTGTTTTTT.

The gene calls are TRBV6-5 and TRBJ2-7; the D gene is possibly TRBD2 (6 bases). The length of the CDR3 is 14 residues. The ends were cut back, 3 bases at V and 3 bases at J, with 12 bases in the middle. Germline V gene data show CDR1 as MNHEY and CDR2 as SVGAGI. This CDR3 reads CASSYGGNNYEQYF. CDR3 in DNA: TGTGCCAGCAGTTATGGAGGGAACAACTACGAGCAGTACTTC.

The J gene is TRBJ1-1, the V gene TRBV28; no firm D call. The CDR3 runs to 13 residues. V dropped 7 bases and J dropped 1 base, with 10 bases sitting between them. Per the germline V gene, CDR1 is MDHEN and CDR2 is SYDVKM. The CDR3 DNA follows: TGTGCCAGCATCGTCAGTCAGAACACTGAAGCTTTCTTT. It yields the protein CASIVSQNTEAFF.

The chain has TRBV25-1 and TRBJ2-1; D not certain. The germline gives CDR1 MGHDK, CDR2 SYGVNS. The CDR3 loop spans 14 amino acids. Trimming stripped 3 bases from V and 5 bases from J, with 11 bases between. CDR3 residues: CASSDIGLDNEQFF. For the CDR3, the DNA is TGTGCCAGCAGTGATATCGGTTTAGACAATGAGCAGTTCTTC.

J is TRBJ2-3 and V is TRBV27; 11 bases fit TRBD2. V dropped 4 bases and J dropped 2; count of bases not matched to a gene: 8. The CDR3 consists of 17 residues. In germline, CDR1 is MNHEY, CDR2 SMNVEV (reference sequence). CDR3 protein: CASSSRLLAGVTDTQYF. The CDR3 coding sequence is TGTGCCAGCAGTTCAAGACTACTAGCGGGGGTCACAGATACGCAGTATTTT.

The chain recombines TRBV28 with TRBJ2-2, with 16 bases lining up with TRBD2. V was clipped by 5 bases and J by 2 bases; unmatched bases: 5. The CDR3 sequence is 18 residues long. CDR1 and CDR2 from the germline V gene are MDHEN and SYDVKM. The chain's CDR3 is CASSPGLAGGSNTGELFF. The CDR3 DNA sequence: TGTGCCAGCAGTCCGGGACTAGCGGGGGGGTCCAACACCGGGGAGCTGTTTTTT.

The V and J genes are TRBV19 and TRBJ1-3; the match to TRBD1 covers 7 bases. CDR3 length: 16 residues. V was pared by 5 bases and J by 2 bases, with 9 bases of the junction left unmatched. Per the germline V gene, CDR1 is LNHDA and CDR2 is SQIVND (reference sequence). The CDR3, as DNA: TGTGCCAGTAGTGTCCTACAGGGGAGCCCTGGAAACACCATATATTTT. Encoded protein: CASSVLQGSPGNTIYF.

The V call is TRBV11-2, the J call TRBJ1-5; TRBD1 agrees at 8 bases. The germline CDR1 and CDR2 sequences are SGHAT and FQNNGV. J was trimmed by 4 bases and V by 4 bases; bases with no gene match: 0. The CDR3 contains 13 residues. CDR3 region: CASSWDRNQPQHF. The DNA for the CDR3 is TGTGCCAGCAGCTGGGACAGGAATCAGCCCCAGCATTTT.

The gene calls are TRBV19 and TRBJ1-1, with D uncertain. Per germline, CDR1 LNHDA and CDR2 SQIVND (reference sequence). The CDR3 is 13 amino acids. V was shortened by 7 bases and J by 7 bases, with 16 bases between the two germline ends. The CDR3 sequence: CASIRSRLSEAFF. DNA of the CDR3: TGTGCCAGTATTCGCTCGAGGCTGAGTGAAGCTTTCTTT.

The genes are TRBV18 and TRBJ1-2, with D unresolved. Germline V gene lookup returns CDR1 KGHSH and CDR2 LQKENI. The CDR3 has 13 amino acids. Trimming pared 3 bases from V and 1 base from J, leaving 6 bases between. DNA of the CDR3: TGTGCCAGCTCACCTCAGGATAACTATGGCTACACCTTC. Its translation: CASSPQDNYGYTF.

Concerning this clone: This may be a read error: a much more frequent sequence differs by one nucleotide. The chain combines TRBV5-1 with TRBJ1-1; the D gene is possibly TRBD1 (5 bases). Germline V gene sequence: CDR1 SGHRS, CDR2 YFSETQ. CDR3 size: 13 residues. Trimming took off 3 bases at V and 0 bases at J, with 6 bases between the two ends. The CDR3 loop is CASSSGMNTEAFF. In nucleotides, the CDR3 is TGCGCCAGCAGCTCAGGGATGAACACTGAAGCTTTCTTT. Looking up the rest from reference TRBV5-1 and TRBJ1-1 gives the full variable domain: KAGVTQTPRYLIKTRGQQVTLSCSPISGHRSVSWYQQTPGQGLQFLFEYFSETQRNKGNFPGRFSGRQFSNSRSEMNVSTLELGDSALYLCASSSGMNTEAFFGQGTRLTVV.

Comments on this clone: At the DNA level, this CDR3 is encoded by other sequences in the same sample as well. V usage is TRBV11-2 and J usage is TRBJ1-1, with TRBD1 identical over 12 bases. The CDR3 is 13 amino acids. From germline, CDR1 is SGHAT and CDR2 FQNNGV. The trim removed 3 bases at V and 11 bases at J, leaving 4 bases unmatched. The CDR3 protein is CASSLGTGGEAFF. In DNA form, the CDR3 reads TGTGCCAGCAGCTTGGGGACAGGGGGCGAGGCTTTCTTT.

This sequence joins TRBV28 and TRBJ2-1, with 10 bases fitting TRBD2. CDR3 length equals 16 residues. CDR1 and CDR2 (germline): MDHEN, SYDVKM. V lost 1 base and J lost 2; bases outside the gene matches: 2. CDR3 in amino acids: CASSLSAGGAYNEQFF. DNA for the CDR3: TGTGCCAGCAGTTTATCAGCGGGGGGGGCCTACAATGAGCAGTTCTTC. Using reference TRBV28 and TRBJ2-1 for the parts outside the CDR3, the full variable domain is DVKVTQSSRYLVKRTGEKVFLECVQDMDHENMFWYRQDPGLGLRLIYFSYDVKMKEKGDIPEGYSVSREKKERFSLILESASTNQTSMYLCASSLSAGGAYNEQFFGPGTRLTVL.

J is TRBJ2-6 and V is TRBV19; 8 bases map to TRBD1. Looked up from germline, CDR1 is LNHDA and CDR2 is SQIVND (reference sequence). The CDR3 has 18 residues. V trimming: 3 bases; J trimming: 1 base; junction bases outside the gene matches: 8. CDR3 sequence: CASSIWTGLGSGANVLTF. The CDR3 nucleotides read TGTGCCAGTAGTATCTGGACAGGGTTAGGATCTGGGGCCAACGTCCTGACTTTC.

The chain uses TRBV5-1 and TRBJ2-3; 12 nucleotides match TRBD2. CDR3 length: 17 amino acids. Per the germline V gene, CDR1 is SGHRS and CDR2 is YFSETQ. V gave up 2 bases and J gave up 3 bases; unmatched junction bases: 7. Here the CDR3 reads CASSFLAGGLRTDTQYF. CDR3 nucleotides: TGCGCCAGCAGCTTTCTAGCGGGGGGGCTGAGGACAGATACGCAGTATTTT.

This chain connects TRBV5-6 to TRBJ1-3; D is unresolved. Germline V gives CDR1 SGHDT, CDR2 YYEEEE. This CDR3 is 17 amino acids long. V was clipped by 3 bases and J by 0 bases, with 16 bases between them. CDR3 residues: CASSSSVRDPSGNTIYF. The CDR3 DNA follows: TGTGCCAGCAGCTCCTCTGTTCGGGATCCCTCTGGAAACACCATATATTTT.

V usage is TRBV9 and J usage is TRBJ1-1; D not certain. The CDR3 is made up of 13 amino acids. The V gene lost 5 bases and the J gene lost 1 base, with 9 bases spanning the gap. The V gene's germline CDR1 is SGDLS and CDR2 YYNGEE. DNA for the CDR3: TGTGCCAGCAGTCAACTTGGGAACACTGAAGCTTTCTTT. This encodes CASSQLGNTEAFF.

As to this clone: The same CDR3 is also encoded by other DNA sequences in this sample. The chain's CDR3 is CASSLTGAGNTIYF. The CDR3 nucleotides are TGTGCCAGCAGCTTGACAGGGGCGGGAAACACCATATATTTT. The chain links TRBV7-9 to TRBJ1-3; 8 bases agree with TRBD1. CDR1 is SEHNR, CDR2 FQNEAQ, per germline (reference sequence). V was pared by 3 bases and J by 4 bases, with 2 bases of the junction left unmatched. The CDR3 runs 14 residues.

The genes are TRBV5-6 and TRBJ1-2; 10 positions match TRBD1. The CDR3 has 15 residues. J lost 3 bases, V lost 4 bases, and 6 bases had no gene match. Germline V gene data show CDR1 as SGHDT and CDR2 as YYEEEE. The CDR3 region is CASSEIGQGDYGYTF. The CDR3 DNA follows: TGTGCCAGCAGCGAGATTGGACAGGGGGACTATGGCTACACCTTC.